This T cell receptor (beta chain) was sequenced during a study of CD8+ T cells in alopecia areata. Study in general: Spontaneous alopecia affected the approximately 6-12-month-old C3H/HeJ graft donors, whose skin was transplanted to approximately 7-10-week-old female C3H/HeJ mice. General observations from the study: It was lesional scalp, especially alopecia totalis/universalis, that showed higher clonality than normal scalp. Relative to mice, TCR sharing across patients was less clear, a difference possibly HLA-related.

TCR sequencing used cDNA made by reverse transcription of extracted RNA. Assay: immunoSEQ multiplex PCR; the TCRdb copy retains only in-frame clones and omits some. The counts give 200,000 to 300,000 clones, none of them seen only once; about 1.1% is held by the top ten. Combined cutaneous lymph node cells underwent sorting by CD4, CD8alpha, NKG2D, NKG2ACE and additional markers. This clone was counted a few times. Its target is unknown. The germline and genes are mouse ones. The CDR3 end is not reached by the read, which stops 4 residues before it; the germline J gene fills it in. The CDR3 length is 14 residues. Germline V gives CDR1 LGHDT, CDR2 YNNKQL (reference sequence). Unmatched junction bases numbered 2, after V lost 5 bases and J lost 0 bases.

The TCR comes from a C3H/HeJ mouse with alopecia areata. Mouse MHC haplotype: H2-k. Sequenced sample: CD4+ T cells sorted from a lymph node. This rearrangement joins TRBV4 to TRBJ2-7; 9 positions agree with TRBD2. CDR3 sequence reads: CASSHWGVSYEQYF. The CDR3 bases that were read are TGTGCCAGCAGCCACTGGGGGGTCTCCTAT.